Each of the 2 T cell receptor beta chains below was sequenced from the same sample in a study of blood T cell repertoires in COVID-19. Generated by immunoSEQ multiplex PCR, the TCRdb table keeps only in-frame clones and is missing some. The table has fewer than 300,000 clones, around 89% seen once. Sequenced sample: peripheral blood. These receptors came from a man aged 30 to 45 with acute or convalescent COVID-19.

The chain combines TRBV15 with TRBJ2-7; no reliable D call. The V gene's germline CDR1 is LNHNV and CDR2 YYDKDF (reference sequence). The CDR3 covers 13 residues. Trimming shortened V by 0 bases and J by 0 bases, and 3 bases separated the two germline ends. CDR3 in amino acids: CATSRDHSYEQYF. In DNA, the CDR3 is TGTGCCACCAGCAGAGACCACTCCTACGAGCAGTACTTC.

The V gene is TRBV7-8, the J gene TRBJ1-1; D gene unclear. V lost 4 bases and J lost 2, with 14 bases in between. Germline lookup yields CDR1 SGHVS and CDR2 FQNEAQ. This CDR3 has 15 residues. The CDR3 loop is CASSSQLVHNTEAFF. CDR3 nucleotides: TGTGCCAGCAGCTCCCAGTTGGTACACAACACTGAAGCTTTCTTT.